The rows below give T cell receptor beta chains drawn from one sample of a study of blood T cell repertoires in COVID-19. The repertoire was sequenced with immunoSEQ multiplex PCR; TCRdb's copy has only in-frame clones and lacks some. This table has approximately 140,000 clones, around four fifths appearing once. The sequenced sample consisted of peripheral blood. These receptor sequences come from a woman aged 40 to 50 with active or convalescent COVID-19. Each CDR3 is given with its conserved first and last residue. Fields, in order: clone size, CDR3 length, J gene, V gene, D gene, CDR3 DNA, CDR3 protein. A D gene is named only where the DNA matches it firmly. Size is stated for part of the rows, as once, few or many counts, or as a class when the clone is expanded.

abundance: few; len: 13; j_gene: TRBJ2-5; v_gene: TRBV6-2/TRBV6-3; d_gene: .; CDR3nt: TGTGCCAGCAGTCGAAACGACCCAGGGACCCAGTACTTC; CDR3aa: CASSRNDPGTQYF
abundance: .; len: 17; j_gene: TRBJ2-2; v_gene: TRBV21-1; d_gene: .; CDR3nt: TGTGCCAGCAGCAATGGGTTCTTGGGACAGGGAGACGGGGAGCTGTTTTTT; CDR3aa: CASSNGFLGQGDGELFF
abundance: .; len: 14; j_gene: TRBJ1-2; v_gene: TRBV18; d_gene: .; CDR3nt: TGTGCCAGCTCCCCCCCAGGGGTTGGCTATGGCTACACCTTC; CDR3aa: CASSPPGVGYGYTF
abundance: .; len: 15; j_gene: TRBJ2-7; v_gene: TRBV18; d_gene: .; CDR3nt: TGTGCCAGCTCACCGTCGGGAGTCCGGGGCTACGAGCAGTACTTC; CDR3aa: CASSPSGVRGYEQYF
abundance: .; len: 16; j_gene: TRBJ2-2; v_gene: TRBV7-2; d_gene: TRBD2; CDR3nt: TGTGCCAGCAGCCCCAGCGGGAGGGCCTTCGCCGGGGAGCTGTTTTTT; CDR3aa: CASSPSGRAFAGELFF
abundance: .; len: 12; j_gene: TRBJ1-6; v_gene: TRBV7-2; d_gene: .; CDR3nt: TGTGCCAGCAGCCTTCGAAGGGAGTCCCTCCACTTT; CDR3aa: CASSLRRESLHF
abundance: .; len: 14; j_gene: TRBJ2-2; v_gene: TRBV9; d_gene: .; CDR3nt: TGTGCCAGCAGCGCACTAGGTAGCACCGGGGAGCTGTTTTTT; CDR3aa: CASSALGSTGELFF
abundance: .; len: 16; j_gene: TRBJ2-3; v_gene: TRBV13; d_gene: TRBD2; CDR3nt: TGTGCCAGCAGCTTAGTACGCGGGGGGATATCAGATACGCAGTATTTT; CDR3aa: CASSLVRGGISDTQYF
abundance: once; len: 19; j_gene: TRBJ2-1; v_gene: TRBV6-2/TRBV6-3; d_gene: TRBD2; CDR3nt: TGTGCCAGCAGTTACTTAGCGGGAGGGCAGAGAACGACCTACAATGAGCAGTTCTTC; CDR3aa: CASSYLAGGQRTTYNEQFF
abundance: .; len: 23; j_gene: TRBJ1-1; v_gene: TRBV5-1; d_gene: TRBD1; CDR3nt: TGCGCCAGCAGCTTGGCCGCAGGGACAGGGGATGTCCCAATTCATCTCTGGAACACTGAAGCTTTCTTT; CDR3aa: CASSLAAGTGDVPIHLWNTEAFF
abundance: .; len: 16; j_gene: TRBJ2-1; v_gene: TRBV19; d_gene: TRBD2; CDR3nt: TGTGCCAGTAGGGATAGCGGGAGGATCTCCTACAATGAGCAGTTCTTC; CDR3aa: CASRDSGRISYNEQFF
abundance: .; len: 13; j_gene: TRBJ1-2; v_gene: TRBV9; d_gene: TRBD1; CDR3nt: TGTGCCAGCAGTGGGACAGGGGACTATGGCTACACCTTC; CDR3aa: CASSGTGDYGYTF
abundance: .; len: 16; j_gene: TRBJ1-1; v_gene: TRBV5-1; d_gene: .; CDR3nt: TGCGCCAGCAGCCGCCGGGGAGACGGATCAAACACTGAAGCTTTCTTT; CDR3aa: CASSRRGDGSNTEAFF
abundance: .; len: 13; j_gene: TRBJ2-7; v_gene: TRBV6-6; d_gene: TRBD2; CDR3nt: TGTGCCAGCACGGGGGGGTTGAACTACGAGCAGTACTTC; CDR3aa: CASTGGLNYEQYF
abundance: few; len: 14; j_gene: TRBJ2-4; v_gene: TRBV19; d_gene: .; CDR3nt: TGTGCCAGTAGTGAGGCAGGGGGGTCGGACATTCAGTACTTC; CDR3aa: CASSEAGGSDIQYF
abundance: .; len: 13; j_gene: TRBJ1-2; v_gene: TRBV12-3/TRBV12-4; d_gene: .; CDR3nt: TGTGCCAGTTCCCCACAAGGGGACTATGGCTACACCTTC; CDR3aa: CASSPQGDYGYTF
abundance: .; len: 16; j_gene: TRBJ1-6; v_gene: TRBV28; d_gene: TRBD1; CDR3nt: TGTGCCAGCAGTTTACCTTCAGGGGGTCTAAATTCACCCCTCCACTTT; CDR3aa: CASSLPSGGLNSPLHF
abundance: .; len: 18; j_gene: TRBJ1-6; v_gene: TRBV19; d_gene: .; CDR3nt: TGTGCCAGTAGTGACCGCCCCAGCCGGGGGTTCTATAATTCACCCCTCCACTTT; CDR3aa: CASSDRPSRGFYNSPLHF
abundance: .; len: 15; j_gene: TRBJ2-7; v_gene: TRBV18; d_gene: TRBD1; CDR3nt: TGTGCCAGCTCACATCCGGGACAGGGGGCCTACGAGCAGTACTTC; CDR3aa: CASSHPGQGAYEQYF
abundance: .; len: 13; j_gene: TRBJ1-2; v_gene: TRBV10-2; d_gene: .; CDR3nt: TGCGCCAGCAGTGAGTCGACAGTCTATGGCTACACCTTC; CDR3aa: CASSESTVYGYTF
abundance: .; len: 13; j_gene: TRBJ1-5; v_gene: TRBV28; d_gene: .; CDR3nt: TGTGCCAGCAGTTGGGGGCGGAATCAGCCCCAGCATTTT; CDR3aa: CASSWGRNQPQHF
abundance: .; len: 14; j_gene: TRBJ1-1; v_gene: TRBV3-1/TRBV3-2; d_gene: .; CDR3nt: TGTGCCAGCAGCCAAGGTACAGAGAACACTGAAGCTTTCTTT; CDR3aa: CASSQGTENTEAFF
abundance: .; len: 13; j_gene: TRBJ2-3; v_gene: TRBV10-1; d_gene: .; CDR3nt: TGCGCCAGCAGTGAAGTTAAGGGACTGGCGCAGTATTTT; CDR3aa: CASSEVKGLAQYF
abundance: .; len: 16; j_gene: TRBJ2-2; v_gene: TRBV5-1; d_gene: .; CDR3nt: TGCGCCAGCAGCTTGGGAGCAGGCTCGGACACCGGGGAGCTGTTTTTT; CDR3aa: CASSLGAGSDTGELFF
abundance: .; len: 16; j_gene: TRBJ2-5; v_gene: TRBV9; d_gene: TRBD1; CDR3nt: TGTGCCAGCAGCGTAGGGACAGGTAGAGCCCAAGAGACCCAGTACTTC; CDR3aa: CASSVGTGRAQETQYF
abundance: .; len: 17; j_gene: TRBJ2-3; v_gene: TRBV5-6; d_gene: TRBD2; CDR3nt: TGTGCCAGCAGCTTGGCGGCGGGAGGGCCTTTTGGGAATACGCAGTATTTT; CDR3aa: CASSLAAGGPFGNTQYF
abundance: .; len: 16; j_gene: TRBJ2-7; v_gene: TRBV15; d_gene: TRBD2; CDR3nt: TGTGCCACCAGCTCGAGACTAGCGGGTGGGTACGACGAGCAGTACTTC; CDR3aa: CATSSRLAGGYDEQYF
abundance: once; len: 15; j_gene: TRBJ2-7; v_gene: TRBV27; d_gene: TRBD1; CDR3nt: TGTGCCAGCAGTTTCGGAGACAGGGTAAACCACGAGCAGTACTTC; CDR3aa: CASSFGDRVNHEQYF
abundance: .; len: 16; j_gene: TRBJ2-2; v_gene: TRBV7-7; d_gene: .; CDR3nt: TGTGCCAGCAGCGGCAACCGAATCACGAACACCGGGGAGCTGTTTTTT; CDR3aa: CASSGNRITNTGELFF
abundance: .; len: 15; j_gene: TRBJ2-2; v_gene: TRBV9; d_gene: .; CDR3nt: TGTGCCAGCAGCGTTCAACTACAGAACACCGGGGAGCTGTTTTTT; CDR3aa: CASSVQLQNTGELFF
abundance: .; len: 14; j_gene: TRBJ1-1; v_gene: TRBV6-6; d_gene: .; CDR3nt: TGTGCCAGCAGTTACGAGAGGAGCGGCACTGAAGCTTTCTTT; CDR3aa: CASSYERSGTEAFF
abundance: .; len: 13; j_gene: TRBJ1-5; v_gene: TRBV18; d_gene: .; CDR3nt: TGTGCCAGCTCACCAGGGACAAGTCAGCCCCAGCATTTT; CDR3aa: CASSPGTSQPQHF
abundance: .; len: 15; j_gene: TRBJ2-5; v_gene: TRBV5-1; d_gene: TRBD2; CDR3nt: TGCGCCAGCAGCGGGTTAGCGGGGGGGCCAGAGACCCAGTACTTC; CDR3aa: CASSGLAGGPETQYF
abundance: .; len: 11; j_gene: TRBJ2-1; v_gene: TRBV30; d_gene: .; CDR3nt: TGTGCCTGGACTAGGTCCAATGAGCAGTTCTTC; CDR3aa: CAWTRSNEQFF
abundance: .; len: 15; j_gene: TRBJ1-2; v_gene: TRBV2; d_gene: .; CDR3nt: TGTGCCAGCAGCTGGACGCAACAGGAAGCCTATGGCTACACCTTC; CDR3aa: CASSWTQQEAYGYTF
abundance: few; len: 14; j_gene: TRBJ1-4; v_gene: TRBV11-2; d_gene: .; CDR3nt: TGTGCCAGCAGCCCACAAGAGGTTGTGGGAAAACTGTTTTTT; CDR3aa: CASSPQEVVGKLFF
abundance: .; len: 11; j_gene: TRBJ2-7; v_gene: TRBV19; d_gene: .; CDR3nt: TGTGCCAGTTCGACAGGCCGCGAGCAGTACTTC; CDR3aa: CASSTGREQYF
abundance: .; len: 13; j_gene: TRBJ1-1; v_gene: TRBV29-1; d_gene: TRBD1; CDR3nt: TGCAGCGTTCAACAGGGGGCGGACACTGAAGCTTTCTTT; CDR3aa: CSVQQGADTEAFF
abundance: once; len: 15; j_gene: TRBJ2-7; v_gene: TRBV5-1; d_gene: .; CDR3nt: TGCGCCAGCAGCTTTACAGGAAGGAGCTCCTACGAGCAGTACTTC; CDR3aa: CASSFTGRSSYEQYF
abundance: many; len: 15; j_gene: TRBJ2-1; v_gene: TRBV18; d_gene: TRBD2; CDR3nt: TGTGCCAGCTCACCAAGCCTAGCGGGAGCCAATGAGCAGTTCTTC; CDR3aa: CASSPSLAGANEQFF
abundance: .; len: 13; j_gene: TRBJ1-2; v_gene: TRBV5-1; d_gene: TRBD1; CDR3nt: TGCGCCAGCAGCTTGGGGGACAGGCAGGGCTACACCTTC; CDR3aa: CASSLGDRQGYTF
abundance: .; len: 11; j_gene: TRBJ2-7; v_gene: TRBV7-2; d_gene: .; CDR3nt: TGTGCCAGCAGCTTAGGAGTGGAGCAGTCCTTC; CDR3aa: CASSLGVEQSF
abundance: .; len: 14; j_gene: TRBJ1-1; v_gene: TRBV18; d_gene: TRBD1; CDR3nt: TGTGCCAGCTCACTCAACAGGGGGCCCACTGAAGCTTTCTTT; CDR3aa: CASSLNRGPTEAFF
abundance: .; len: 14; j_gene: TRBJ1-1; v_gene: TRBV23-1; d_gene: .; CDR3nt: TGCGCCAGCAGTCATCCCCGAGGACAGACAGAAGCTTTCTTT; CDR3aa: CASSHPRGQTEAFF
abundance: .; len: 13; j_gene: TRBJ2-7; v_gene: TRBV19; d_gene: .; CDR3nt: TGTGCCAGTAGTATAGACAGGAACTACGAGCAGTACTTC; CDR3aa: CASSIDRNYEQYF
abundance: .; len: 15; j_gene: TRBJ1-1; v_gene: TRBV28; d_gene: .; CDR3nt: TGTGCCAGCAGTACCCTTGAGGCTTTGAACACTGAAGCTTTCTTT; CDR3aa: CASSTLEALNTEAFF
abundance: .; len: 13; j_gene: TRBJ2-5; v_gene: TRBV2; d_gene: .; CDR3nt: TGTGCCAGCAGTGAAAGGCGGAAAGAGACCCAGTACTTC; CDR3aa: CASSERRKETQYF
abundance: .; len: 14; j_gene: TRBJ2-5; v_gene: TRBV7-9; d_gene: .; CDR3nt: TGTGCCAGCAGCTTGGGGGGGCGCCAAGAGACCCAGTACTTC; CDR3aa: CASSLGGRQETQYF
abundance: once; len: 14; j_gene: TRBJ1-3; v_gene: TRBV6-5; d_gene: .; CDR3nt: TGTGCCAGCCGGAACAGGGTTACTGGAAACACCATATATTTT; CDR3aa: CASRNRVTGNTIYF
abundance: .; len: 14; j_gene: TRBJ2-1; v_gene: TRBV28; d_gene: .; CDR3nt: TGTGCCAGCAGTCCGACTAACTCCTACAATGAGCAGTTCTTC; CDR3aa: CASSPTNSYNEQFF
abundance: .; len: 17; j_gene: TRBJ1-2; v_gene: TRBV19; d_gene: .; CDR3nt: TGTGCCAGTAGTATAGGCGGAACACCTGACCCTAACTATGGCTACACCTTC; CDR3aa: CASSIGGTPDPNYGYTF
abundance: .; len: 17; j_gene: TRBJ1-6; v_gene: TRBV28; d_gene: .; CDR3nt: TGTGCCAGCAGTCCCCTCGACAGGCTCTCTTTTAATTCACCCCTCCACTTT; CDR3aa: CASSPLDRLSFNSPLHF
abundance: few; len: 15; j_gene: TRBJ2-7; v_gene: TRBV7-9; d_gene: .; CDR3nt: TGTGCCAGCAGCTTAGTGTCAGGGGAGACCTACGAGCAGTACTTC; CDR3aa: CASSLVSGETYEQYF